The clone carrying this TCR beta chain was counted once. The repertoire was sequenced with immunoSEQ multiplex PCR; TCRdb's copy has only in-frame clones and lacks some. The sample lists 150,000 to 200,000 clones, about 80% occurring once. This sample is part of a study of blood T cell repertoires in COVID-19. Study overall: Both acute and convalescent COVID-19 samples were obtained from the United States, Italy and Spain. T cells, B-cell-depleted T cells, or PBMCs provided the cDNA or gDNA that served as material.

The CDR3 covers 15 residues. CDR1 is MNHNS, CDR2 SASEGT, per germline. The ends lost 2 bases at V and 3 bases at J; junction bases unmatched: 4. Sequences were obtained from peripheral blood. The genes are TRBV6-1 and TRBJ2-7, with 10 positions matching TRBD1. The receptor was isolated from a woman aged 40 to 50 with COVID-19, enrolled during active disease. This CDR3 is CASSETGTGVYEQYF. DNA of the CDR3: TGTGCCAGCAGTGAAACGGGGACAGGGGTCTACGAGCAGTACTTC.